This note documents a single T cell receptor (beta chain) sequence. The antigen remains unidentified. The source of the sample is a study of shared clonotypes between healthy human individuals. Study-level points and caveats: The sampled material consisted only of blood, and tissue repertoires are likely to differ.

Germline CDR1 is MNHNY and CDR2 is SVGAGI (reference sequence). The CDR3 runs to 13 residues. The V end was cut by 6 bases, the J end by 6 bases, with 11 bases between. Assay used: immunoSEQ multiplex PCR; TCRdb lists only in-frame clones, some missing. The sample lists 2 million to 2.5 million clones, under 95% occurring once. The sequencing input was naive CD4+ T cells from PBMCs. Subset noted: CD45RA+ positively selected. This chain connects TRBV6-6 to TRBJ2-2, with D uncertain. This clonotype was obtained from a man aged 18 to 29 in good health. Some clones in this sample may be carry-over from other donors' samples. The CDR3 protein is CASRWTPSGELFF. CDR3 DNA: TGTGCCAGCAGATGGACCCCGTCCGGGGAGCTGTTTTTT.